This T cell receptor beta chain stems from a study of blood T cell repertoires in COVID-19. Background on the study: Sites across the United States, Italy and Spain contributed samples from acute and convalescent COVID-19.

TCRdb's table, derived via immunoSEQ multiplex PCR, lists solely in-frame clones and lacks some. The data contain about 180,000 clones, around 90% of them singletons. CDR1 is MNHEY, CDR2 SVGAGI, per germline. J gave up 0 bases and V 6 bases, and 7 bases lay outside the gene matches. The CDR3 covers 15 residues. The V and J genes are TRBV6-5 and TRBJ2-5; TRBD1 aligns across 7 bases. This receptor was identified in a woman aged 18-35 years who had recovered from COVID-19. What was sequenced was PBMCs or T cells enriched from blood (not recorded which). This chain's CDR3 is CASSTTGVNQETQYF. The CDR3 coding sequence is TGTGCCAGCAGCACCACAGGGGTTAACCAAGAGACCCAGTACTTC.